These T cell receptor beta chains were read from a single sample in a study of shared clonotypes between healthy human individuals. Assay used: immunoSEQ multiplex PCR; TCRdb lists only in-frame clones, some missing. The data show around 2.3 million clones, 95% seen once. The material sequenced was naive CD4+ T cells sorted from blood. The receptors derive from a man younger than 30 in good health. Both conserved end residues are part of each CDR3. D genes are given only for firm matches. Size tells how often a clone was seen (once, few, many) or the class of an expanded clone, and some rows leave it out.

j_gene: TRBJ1-1
d_gene: NA
abundance: NA
v_gene: TRBV7-9
CDR3nt: TGTGCCAGCAGCTTAGCGAATCAGGGGCGGGAAGCTTTCTTT
CDR3aa: CASSLANQGREAFF

j_gene: TRBJ1-5
d_gene: TRBD1
abundance: NA
v_gene: TRBV7-9
CDR3nt: TGTGCCAGCAGCTTTGGATCCTACACAGGGGGAAAGGGCAATCAGCCCCAGCATTTT
CDR3aa: CASSFGSYTGGKGNQPQHF

j_gene: TRBJ2-7
d_gene: NA
abundance: NA
v_gene: TRBV4-3
CDR3nt: TGCGCCAGCAGCCTCGACGGCGGGTACGAGCAGTACTTC
CDR3aa: CASSLDGGYEQYF

j_gene: TRBJ2-7
d_gene: NA
abundance: once
v_gene: TRBV30
CDR3nt: TGTGCCTGGAGTCAAGACGTATACGAGCAGTACTTC
CDR3aa: CAWSQDVYEQYF

j_gene: TRBJ2-7
d_gene: TRBD2
abundance: NA
v_gene: TRBV30
CDR3nt: TGTGCCTGGAGGGCTAGCGGGAGGCTCTCCTACGAGCAGTACTTC
CDR3aa: CAWRASGRLSYEQYF

j_gene: TRBJ2-7
d_gene: TRBD1
abundance: NA
v_gene: TRBV11-2
CDR3nt: TGTGCCAGCAGCTTAGTAGGGACAGGGATGGACGAGCAGTACTTC
CDR3aa: CASSLVGTGMDEQYF

j_gene: TRBJ2-7
d_gene: TRBD1
abundance: NA
v_gene: TRBV5-4
CDR3nt: TGTGCCAGCAGCACATCGGACAGGACCTACGAGCAGTACTTC
CDR3aa: CASSTSDRTYEQYF

j_gene: TRBJ2-7
d_gene: NA
abundance: NA
v_gene: TRBV11-2
CDR3nt: TGTGCCAGCAGCCCAGGACCCCCCGGGACCTCCTCCTACGAGCAGTACTTC
CDR3aa: CASSPGPPGTSSYEQYF

j_gene: TRBJ2-3
d_gene: TRBD1
abundance: NA
v_gene: TRBV5-1
CDR3nt: TGCGCCAGCAGCCCACTTCGACAGGGGGCTCTAAGAACAGATACGCAGTATTTT
CDR3aa: CASSPLRQGALRTDTQYF

j_gene: TRBJ2-7
d_gene: TRBD2
abundance: NA
v_gene: TRBV7-2
CDR3nt: TGTGCCAGCAGCTCTACTAGCGCCGGAGGCTACGAGCAGTACTTC
CDR3aa: CASSSTSAGGYEQYF

j_gene: TRBJ2-3
d_gene: TRBD1
abundance: NA
v_gene: TRBV14
CDR3nt: TGTGCCAGCAGCCAACTAACCGGGCAGGGGGACACAGATACGCAGTATTTT
CDR3aa: CASSQLTGQGDTDTQYF

j_gene: TRBJ2-7
d_gene: TRBD2
abundance: NA
v_gene: TRBV29-1
CDR3nt: TGCAGCGTAGAGACTAGCAGCTACGAGCAGTACTTC
CDR3aa: CSVETSSYEQYF

j_gene: TRBJ1-3
d_gene: NA
abundance: NA
v_gene: TRBV2
CDR3nt: TGTGCCAGCAAGAGCAGGGACTCTGGAAACACCATATATTTT
CDR3aa: CASKSRDSGNTIYF

j_gene: TRBJ1-2
d_gene: TRBD1
abundance: NA
v_gene: TRBV4-1
CDR3nt: TGCGCCAGCAGCCAAGGCCGACAGGGGATCTATGGCTACACCTTC
CDR3aa: CASSQGRQGIYGYTF

j_gene: TRBJ2-2
d_gene: TRBD1
abundance: NA
v_gene: TRBV28
CDR3nt: TGTGCCAGCGTACTACAGGGGGCCGGGGAGCTGTTTTTT
CDR3aa: CASVLQGAGELFF

j_gene: TRBJ1-5
d_gene: TRBD1
abundance: NA
v_gene: TRBV4-1
CDR3nt: TGCGCCAGCAGTCCGGGACAGCTTAGCAATCAGCCCCAGCATTTT
CDR3aa: CASSPGQLSNQPQHF

j_gene: TRBJ1-3
d_gene: NA
abundance: NA
v_gene: TRBV4-1
CDR3nt: TGCGCCAGCAGCCAATTAGTAGGAAACACCATATATTTT
CDR3aa: CASSQLVGNTIYF

j_gene: TRBJ1-6
d_gene: NA
abundance: NA
v_gene: TRBV7-2
CDR3nt: TGTGCCAGCAGCTTAGGAATTTTTGGGGGCTTGATTTCACCCCTCCACTTT
CDR3aa: CASSLGIFGGLISPLHF

j_gene: TRBJ2-1
d_gene: TRBD1
abundance: NA
v_gene: TRBV5-4
CDR3nt: TGTGCCAGCAGCTCGACCGGGACAGGGGGCTATGAGCAGTTCTTC
CDR3aa: CASSSTGTGGYEQFF

j_gene: TRBJ1-2
d_gene: NA
abundance: NA
v_gene: TRBV4-1
CDR3nt: TGCGCCAGCAGCCGGGACGGTGATCCTTCTGGAGGCTACACCTTC
CDR3aa: CASSRDGDPSGGYTF

j_gene: TRBJ2-1
d_gene: NA
abundance: NA
v_gene: TRBV7-7
CDR3nt: TGTGCTAGCAGCCCTATTCAGGAGTACAATGAGCAGTTCTTC
CDR3aa: CASSPIQEYNEQFF

j_gene: TRBJ2-1
d_gene: TRBD1
abundance: NA
v_gene: TRBV5-6
CDR3nt: TGTGCCAGCAGCAAGCCGGGACAGTCCTACAATGAGCAGTTCTTC
CDR3aa: CASSKPGQSYNEQFF

j_gene: TRBJ2-2
d_gene: NA
abundance: NA
v_gene: TRBV5-6
CDR3nt: TGTGCCAGCAGCCCCCGGGGTGGGGGCCCCGGGGAGCTGTTTTTT
CDR3aa: CASSPRGGGPGELFF

j_gene: TRBJ2-7
d_gene: TRBD2
abundance: NA
v_gene: TRBV11-2
CDR3nt: TGTGCCAGCAGCCGAAGCGTGGGACTAGCTTCTGAGCAGTACTTC
CDR3aa: CASSRSVGLASEQYF

j_gene: TRBJ2-1
d_gene: NA
abundance: NA
v_gene: TRBV30
CDR3nt: TGTGCCTTCTCGAGGGGGTCAGGCAATGAGCAGTTCTTC
CDR3aa: CAFSRGSGNEQFF

j_gene: TRBJ2-5
d_gene: TRBD2
abundance: NA
v_gene: TRBV19
CDR3nt: TGTGCCAGTAGTATAGGCGGGAGGAACCAAGAGACCCAGTACTTC
CDR3aa: CASSIGGRNQETQYF

j_gene: TRBJ1-6
d_gene: NA
abundance: NA
v_gene: TRBV7-2
CDR3nt: TGTGCCAGCAGCTCGGGACGGGGTTCTTCACCCCTCCACTTT
CDR3aa: CASSSGRGSSPLHF

j_gene: TRBJ2-3
d_gene: TRBD1
abundance: NA
v_gene: TRBV5-1
CDR3nt: TGCGCCAGCAGCTTTACAGGGGGTGGCACAGATACGCAGTATTTT
CDR3aa: CASSFTGGGTDTQYF

j_gene: TRBJ2-7
d_gene: NA
abundance: NA
v_gene: TRBV25-1
CDR3nt: TGTGCCAGCAGGGAGACCTACGAGCAGTACTTC
CDR3aa: CASRETYEQYF

j_gene: TRBJ2-5
d_gene: TRBD1
abundance: NA
v_gene: TRBV4-1
CDR3nt: TGCGCCAGCAGCAGGGGGTGGGGACAGGGGATAGAAGAGACCCAGTACTTC
CDR3aa: CASSRGWGQGIEETQYF

j_gene: TRBJ2-3
d_gene: NA
abundance: NA
v_gene: TRBV5-1
CDR3nt: TGCGCCAGCAGCTTACGAGGGTCTAGCACAGATACGCAGTATTTT
CDR3aa: CASSLRGSSTDTQYF

j_gene: TRBJ1-5
d_gene: NA
abundance: NA
v_gene: TRBV4-3
CDR3nt: TGCGCCAGCAGCCAAGATAAGAGCCCCAATCAGCCCCAGCATTTT
CDR3aa: CASSQDKSPNQPQHF

j_gene: TRBJ2-3
d_gene: NA
abundance: NA
v_gene: TRBV7-9
CDR3nt: TGTGCCAGCAGCTTAGGTAGACGGGGGAGGTATTTT
CDR3aa: CASSLGRRGRYF

j_gene: TRBJ1-2
d_gene: TRBD1
abundance: NA
v_gene: TRBV28
CDR3nt: TGTGCCAGCACCACAGGGGTGGGCTATGGCTACACCTTC
CDR3aa: CASTTGVGYGYTF

j_gene: TRBJ2-5
d_gene: TRBD2
abundance: NA
v_gene: TRBV19
CDR3nt: TGTGCCAGTAGTGCGGGACTAGCGGGGGGTCGAAAAGAGACCCAGTACTTC
CDR3aa: CASSAGLAGGRKETQYF

j_gene: TRBJ2-7
d_gene: NA
abundance: NA
v_gene: TRBV5-1
CDR3nt: TGCGCCAGCAGCCCAAGGGACGCAACTACCTACGAGCAGTACTTC
CDR3aa: CASSPRDATTYEQYF

j_gene: TRBJ2-7
d_gene: NA
abundance: NA
v_gene: TRBV7-2
CDR3nt: TGTGCCAGCAGCTTATCCGGAAGCTCCTACGAGCAGTACTTC
CDR3aa: CASSLSGSSYEQYF

j_gene: TRBJ2-5
d_gene: TRBD1
abundance: once
v_gene: TRBV10-2
CDR3nt: TGCGCCAGCAGTGGACAGGGGGCTCGGGAGACCCAGTACTTC
CDR3aa: CASSGQGARETQYF

j_gene: TRBJ2-3
d_gene: TRBD1
abundance: NA
v_gene: TRBV19
CDR3nt: TGTGCCAGTAGTATAGGGACAGGGGGCACAGATACGCAGTATTTT
CDR3aa: CASSIGTGGTDTQYF

j_gene: TRBJ2-1
d_gene: TRBD2
abundance: NA
v_gene: TRBV5-1
CDR3nt: TGCGCCAGCAGCTTGGTACTAGCGGGGCCCAGCTCCTACAATGAGCAGTTCTTC
CDR3aa: CASSLVLAGPSSYNEQFF

j_gene: TRBJ2-5
d_gene: NA
abundance: NA
v_gene: TRBV5-1
CDR3nt: TGCGCCAGCAGCCCCTCGACCAGTCCGGGAGTTGAGACCCAGTACTTC
CDR3aa: CASSPSTSPGVETQYF

j_gene: TRBJ2-7
d_gene: TRBD1
abundance: NA
v_gene: TRBV11-2
CDR3nt: TGTGCCAGCAGTTCCTCAGGGGGATACGAGCAGTACTTC
CDR3aa: CASSSSGGYEQYF

j_gene: TRBJ2-7
d_gene: NA
abundance: NA
v_gene: TRBV6-1
CDR3nt: TGTGCCAGCAGTGTGGTAGTAACCTACGAGCAGTACTTC
CDR3aa: CASSVVVTYEQYF

j_gene: TRBJ1-1
d_gene: NA
abundance: NA
v_gene: TRBV2
CDR3nt: TGTGCCAGATTGACACAGAGTAAGCCTGAAGCTTTCTTT
CDR3aa: CARLTQSKPEAFF

j_gene: TRBJ1-6
d_gene: TRBD1
abundance: few
v_gene: TRBV5-4
CDR3nt: TGTGCCAGCAGCGCAACAGGGGGCCCGAATTCACCCCTCCACTTT
CDR3aa: CASSATGGPNSPLHF

j_gene: TRBJ2-7
d_gene: NA
abundance: NA
v_gene: TRBV6-5
CDR3nt: TGTGCCAGCAGTTACCCAGGGGACGAGCAGTACTTC
CDR3aa: CASSYPGDEQYF

j_gene: TRBJ2-5
d_gene: NA
abundance: NA
v_gene: TRBV30
CDR3nt: TGTGCCTGGAGTGCTCGGGCAGGAGAGACCCAGTACTTC
CDR3aa: CAWSARAGETQYF

j_gene: TRBJ2-1
d_gene: TRBD1
abundance: NA
v_gene: TRBV11-2
CDR3nt: TGTGCCAGCAGCGACGGGACAGGGGGCGAGAATGAGCAGTTCTTC
CDR3aa: CASSDGTGGENEQFF

j_gene: TRBJ2-7
d_gene: NA
abundance: NA
v_gene: TRBV7-9
CDR3nt: TGTGCCAGCAGCTTCGACTGGGTCGGCGAGCAGTACTTC
CDR3aa: CASSFDWVGEQYF

j_gene: TRBJ2-6
d_gene: TRBD1
abundance: NA
v_gene: TRBV12-5
CDR3nt: TGTGCTAGTGGTTTGGTGACAGGGTCTGGGGCCAACGTCCTGACTTTC
CDR3aa: CASGLVTGSGANVLTF

j_gene: TRBJ1-6
d_gene: NA
abundance: NA
v_gene: TRBV14
CDR3nt: TGTGCCAGCAGCCAAGTCCGCCCAGGGGCGAATTCACCCCTCCACTTT
CDR3aa: CASSQVRPGANSPLHF

j_gene: TRBJ2-7
d_gene: TRBD1
abundance: NA
v_gene: TRBV7-2
CDR3nt: TGTGCCAGCAGCTCCTCCCCAGGGGGCTACGAGCAGTACTTC
CDR3aa: CASSSSPGGYEQYF

j_gene: TRBJ2-7
d_gene: TRBD2
abundance: NA
v_gene: TRBV30
CDR3nt: TGTGCCTGGAGTCCGGGGGGATCCACGTCCTACGAGCAGTACTTC
CDR3aa: CAWSPGGSTSYEQYF

j_gene: TRBJ1-6
d_gene: NA
abundance: NA
v_gene: TRBV5-1
CDR3nt: TGCGCCAGCAGGAAGGATCTGGGGAATTCACCCCTCCACTTT
CDR3aa: CASRKDLGNSPLHF

j_gene: TRBJ1-5
d_gene: NA
abundance: NA
v_gene: TRBV28
CDR3nt: TGTGCCAGCAGTTTATTGGCCACCCAACTTAGCAATCAGCCCCAGCATTTT
CDR3aa: CASSLLATQLSNQPQHF

j_gene: TRBJ2-5
d_gene: NA
abundance: NA
v_gene: TRBV29-1
CDR3nt: TGCAGCGTTGGGGGTAGCGGTCAAGAGACCCAGTACTTC
CDR3aa: CSVGGSGQETQYF

j_gene: TRBJ1-2
d_gene: NA
abundance: NA
v_gene: TRBV6-4
CDR3nt: TGTGCCAGCAGAGATCCCGCTAAAGGGCTCTATGGCTACACCTTC
CDR3aa: CASRDPAKGLYGYTF

j_gene: TRBJ2-2
d_gene: TRBD1
abundance: NA
v_gene: TRBV6-9
CDR3nt: TGTGCCGGACAGGGGAACACCGGGGAGCTGTTTTTT
CDR3aa: CAGQGNTGELFF

j_gene: TRBJ2-1
d_gene: NA
abundance: once
v_gene: TRBV9
CDR3nt: TGTGCCAGCAGCGTAGAAGTTGCAACAAATGAGCAGTTCTTC
CDR3aa: CASSVEVATNEQFF

j_gene: TRBJ2-5
d_gene: NA
abundance: NA
v_gene: TRBV18
CDR3nt: TGTGCCAGCTCACCACCGGAGGTTTGGACCCAGTACTTC
CDR3aa: CASSPPEVWTQYF